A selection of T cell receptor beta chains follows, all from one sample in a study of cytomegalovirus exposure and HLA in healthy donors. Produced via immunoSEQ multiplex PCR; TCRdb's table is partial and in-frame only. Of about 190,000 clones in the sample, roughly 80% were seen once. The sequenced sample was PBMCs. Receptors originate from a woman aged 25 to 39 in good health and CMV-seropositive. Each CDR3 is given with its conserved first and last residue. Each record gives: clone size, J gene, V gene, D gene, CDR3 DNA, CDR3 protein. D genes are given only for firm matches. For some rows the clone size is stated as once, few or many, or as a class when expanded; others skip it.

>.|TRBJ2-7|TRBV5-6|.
TGTGCCAGCAGCTTGGTGCTAGCTTCCCACGAGCAGTACTTC
CASSLVLASHEQYF
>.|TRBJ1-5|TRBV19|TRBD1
TGTGCCAGTGTTAGACAGGGGAAGGGCAATCAGCCCCAGCATTTT
CASVRQGKGNQPQHF
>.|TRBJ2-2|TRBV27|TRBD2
TGTGCCAGCAGTACGGGGGGAGAGCTGTTTTTT
CASSTGGELFF
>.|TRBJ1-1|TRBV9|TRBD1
TGTGCCAGCAGCGTGGTAGACAGGGCAGCTTTCTTT
CASSVVDRAAFF
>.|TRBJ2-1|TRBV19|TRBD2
TGTGCCAGTACCCCGCAGGGTGCGCTAGCGGGGTTCTCCTACAATGAGCAGTTCTTC
CASTPQGALAGFSYNEQFF
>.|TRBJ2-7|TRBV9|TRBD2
TGTGCCAGCAGCCCAGAGTCAAGGACTAGCTCCTACGAGCAGTACTTC
CASSPESRTSSYEQYF
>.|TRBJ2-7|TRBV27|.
TGTGCCAGCAGTTTAGGAAGGGGCAGGGAGCAGTACTTC
CASSLGRGREQYF
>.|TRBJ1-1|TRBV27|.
TGTGCCAGCAGTCCTTCAGGGGCCTTGAACACTGAAGCTTTCTTT
CASSPSGALNTEAFF
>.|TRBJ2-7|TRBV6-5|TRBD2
TGTGCCAGCAGTTTCCTAGCGGGAGCCCACGAGCAGTACTTC
CASSFLAGAHEQYF
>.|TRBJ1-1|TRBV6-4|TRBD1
TGTGCCAGCAGAGGGAGTCGACAGGGTACGGCTTTCTTT
CASRGSRQGTAFF
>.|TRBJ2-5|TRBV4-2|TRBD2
TGTGCCAGCAGCCAAGCGAAGGGGAGGGGGACCCAGTACTTC
CASSQAKGRGTQYF
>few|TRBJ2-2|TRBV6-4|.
TGTGCCAGCAGTGACTCGAAAGGGGACTCTAACACCGGGGAGCTGTTTTTT
CASSDSKGDSNTGELFF
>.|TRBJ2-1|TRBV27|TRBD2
TGTGCCAGCAGTCAAGGGACTAGCGGGAGGAATGAGCAGTTCTTC
CASSQGTSGRNEQFF
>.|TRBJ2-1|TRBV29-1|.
TGCAGCGTTGAGGGCCCGGAGGGGCATTACAATGAGCAGTTCTTC
CSVEGPEGHYNEQFF
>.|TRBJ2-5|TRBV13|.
TGTGCCAGCAGCCCCCGAGGAGACGAGACCCAGTACTTC
CASSPRGDETQYF
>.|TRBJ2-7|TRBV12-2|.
TGTGCAAGTCGCACGACTAGCGGGACTTCCAAAACCTACGAGCAGTACTTC
CASRTTSGTSKTYEQYF
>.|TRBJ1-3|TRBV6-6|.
TGTGCCAGCAGCCCCTTAAGCCCTGGAAACACCATATATTTT
CASSPLSPGNTIYF
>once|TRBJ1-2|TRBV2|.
TGTGCCAGCAGGGACCGGACACTTAAGGGCTATGGCTACACCTTC
CASRDRTLKGYGYTF
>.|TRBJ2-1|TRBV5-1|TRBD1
TGCGCCAGCAGCTTTGGGGGACAGGCTAACAATGAGCAGTTCTTC
CASSFGGQANNEQFF
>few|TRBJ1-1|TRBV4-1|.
TGCGCCAGCAGCCAAGATTTAGAGAGGTCCAGGGGTAACACTGAAGCTTTCTTT
CASSQDLERSRGNTEAFF
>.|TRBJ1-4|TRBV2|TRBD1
TGTGCCAGCAGTGATACAGGGGGCCCAACTAATGAAAAACTGTTTTTT
CASSDTGGPTNEKLFF
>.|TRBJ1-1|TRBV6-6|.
TGTGCCAGCAGTTACGGTCTAGCCACTGAAGCTTTCTTT
CASSYGLATEAFF
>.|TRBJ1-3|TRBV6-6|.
TGTGCCAGCAGCCCCGGGGGCACCATATATTTT
CASSPGGTIYF
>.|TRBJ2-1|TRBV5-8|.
TGTGCCAGCAGCCCGAGGAGTGAGCAGTTCTTC
CASSPRSEQFF
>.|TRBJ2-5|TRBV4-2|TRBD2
TGTGCCAGCAGCCCCCGCGCTAGCGGGAGAGAGACCCAGTACTTC
CASSPRASGRETQYF
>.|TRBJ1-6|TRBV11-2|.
TGTGCCAGCAGCTTAGGGCGCAGGTCTAATTCACCCCTCCACTTT
CASSLGRRSNSPLHF
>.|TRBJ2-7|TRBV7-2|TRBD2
TGTGCCAGCAGCCGACTAGCTCCGAGCTCCTACGAGCAGTACTTC
CASSRLAPSSYEQYF
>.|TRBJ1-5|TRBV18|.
TGTGCCAGCTCACCAACGGGTAGCCAGCCCCAGCATTTT
CASSPTGSQPQHF
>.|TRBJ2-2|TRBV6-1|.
TGTGCCAGCAGTGTCGCAGGGGACGCCGGGGAGCTGTTTTTT
CASSVAGDAGELFF
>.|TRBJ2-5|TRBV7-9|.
TGTTCCAGCAGCCCTGCGAGAGAGACCCAGTACTTC
CSSSPARETQYF
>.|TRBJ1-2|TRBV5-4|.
TGTGCCAGCAGCTTGGGGACAGAAAGATATGGCTACACCTTC
CASSLGTERYGYTF
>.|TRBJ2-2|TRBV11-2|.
TGTGCCAGCAGCTTAGTTCAATTTGGGGAGCTGTTTTTT
CASSLVQFGELFF
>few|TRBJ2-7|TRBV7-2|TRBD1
TGTGCCAGCAGTGAACAGGGGGCGCCGTACGAGCAGTACTTC
CASSEQGAPYEQYF
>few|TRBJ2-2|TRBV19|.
TGTGCCAGTAGTATAAAGCGCCCCGGGGAGCTGTTTTTT
CASSIKRPGELFF
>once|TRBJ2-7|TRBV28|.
TGTGCCAGCAGTTTCGAAGCGGACTCCTACGAGCAGTACTTC
CASSFEADSYEQYF
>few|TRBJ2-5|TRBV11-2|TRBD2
TGTGCCAGCAGCTTAGATAGCCTAGCGGGCCCAGGGGAGACCCAGTACTTC
CASSLDSLAGPGETQYF
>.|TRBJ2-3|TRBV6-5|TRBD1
TGTGCCAGCAAATCCGGGACAGGGCACACAGATACGCAGTATTTT
CASKSGTGHTDTQYF
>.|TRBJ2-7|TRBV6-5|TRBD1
TGTGCCAGCTCCGCCGGGACAGGCTACGAGCAGTACTTC
CASSAGTGYEQYF
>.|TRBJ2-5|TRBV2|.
TGTGCCAGCAGTGAAGTTGCCCCACAGGTGCGGGGTACCCAGTACTTC
CASSEVAPQVRGTQYF
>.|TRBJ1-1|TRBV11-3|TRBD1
TGTGCCAGCAGCCAACGGACAGGGTTTAGATCTTTCTTT
CASSQRTGFRSFF
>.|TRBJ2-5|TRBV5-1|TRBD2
TGCGCCAGCAGCTCCGCGACTAGCGGGTGGGAGACCCAGTACTTC
CASSSATSGWETQYF
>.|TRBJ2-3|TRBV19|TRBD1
TGTGCCAGTAGTATAGATTACCCCGCCGGGACAGGGTTAGGAAGGCAGTATTTT
CASSIDYPAGTGLGRQYF
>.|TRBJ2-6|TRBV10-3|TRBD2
TGTGCCATCAGTGGGGAGGGCGTCCTGACTTTC
CAISGEGVLTF
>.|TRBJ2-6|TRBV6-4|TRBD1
TGTGCCAGCAGTGACTCGGGGGGACAGGTGGCCCTCCTGACTTTC
CASSDSGGQVALLTF
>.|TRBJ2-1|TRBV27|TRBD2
TGTGCCAGCAGTTCTAGCGGGACGTCCTACAATGAGCAGTTCTTC
CASSSSGTSYNEQFF
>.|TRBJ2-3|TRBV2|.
TGTGCCAGCAGTGAAGCTAGCCGAGATACGCAGTATTTT
CASSEASRDTQYF
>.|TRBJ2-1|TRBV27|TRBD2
TGTGCCAGCCGAAAAACTAGCGGGAGAATTAATGAGCAGTTCTTC
CASRKTSGRINEQFF
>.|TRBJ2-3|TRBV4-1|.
TGCGCCAGCAGCCAAGGAAATGTTGCTAGTTTCACAGATACGCAGTATTTT
CASSQGNVASFTDTQYF
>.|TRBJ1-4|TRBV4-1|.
TGCGCCAGCAGCCAAGCCTACGAAAAACTGTTTTTT
CASSQAYEKLFF
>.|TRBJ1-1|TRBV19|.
TGTGCCAGTAGTTGGCTGAACACTGAAGCTTTCTTT
CASSWLNTEAFF
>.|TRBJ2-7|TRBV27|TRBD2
TGTGCCAGCAGTTCCCAGACTAGCGGGAGGTACGAGCAGTACTTC
CASSSQTSGRYEQYF
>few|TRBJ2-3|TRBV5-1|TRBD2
TGCGCCAGCAGCCCCGGACTAGCGGGAGGGACAGATACGCAGTATTTT
CASSPGLAGGTDTQYF
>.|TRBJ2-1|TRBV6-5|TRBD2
TGTGCCAGCAGTTACGGTGGACTAGGCTCCTACAATGAGCAGTTCTTC
CASSYGGLGSYNEQFF
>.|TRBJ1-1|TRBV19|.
TGTGCCAGTAGAACCTACAGGGCAACTGAAGCTTTCTTT
CASRTYRATEAFF
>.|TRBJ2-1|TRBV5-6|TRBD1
TGTGCCAGCAGCTTGGCCATGGGGACAGGGTCGAATGAGCAGTTCTTC
CASSLAMGTGSNEQFF
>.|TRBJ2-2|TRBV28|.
TGTGCCAGCAGTGACTTGCGAACGACCGGGGAGCTGTTTTTT
CASSDLRTTGELFF